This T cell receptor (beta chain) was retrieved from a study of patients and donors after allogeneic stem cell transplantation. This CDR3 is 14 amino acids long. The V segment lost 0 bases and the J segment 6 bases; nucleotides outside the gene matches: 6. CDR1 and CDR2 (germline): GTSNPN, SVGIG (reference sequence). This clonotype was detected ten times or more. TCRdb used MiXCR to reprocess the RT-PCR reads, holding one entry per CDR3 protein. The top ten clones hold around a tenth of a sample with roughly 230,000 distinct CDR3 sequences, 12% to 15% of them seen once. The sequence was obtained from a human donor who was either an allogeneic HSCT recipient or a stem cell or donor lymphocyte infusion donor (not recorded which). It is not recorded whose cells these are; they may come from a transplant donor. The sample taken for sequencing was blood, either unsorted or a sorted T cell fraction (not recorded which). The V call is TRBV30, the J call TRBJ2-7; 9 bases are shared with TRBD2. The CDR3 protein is CAWSVLAGRGEQYF. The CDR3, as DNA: TGTGCCTGGAGTGTACTAGCGGGTCGAGGCGAGCAGTACTTC.